This T cell receptor (beta chain) originates from a study of chemoradiotherapy in HPV16-positive cancers. Study outcomes and limitations: Functional assays defining HPV-specific T cells used only two HPV16-positive patients. HPV-responsive T-cell expansion during chemoradiotherapy was linked to improved recurrence-free survival in HPV16-positive patients. Candidate HPV-specific clones and E7-related TCR motifs grew in tumor during treatment.

Note on this clone: What it recognizes is unknown.

Generated by immunoSEQ multiplex PCR, the TCRdb table keeps only in-frame clones and is missing some. Counted here are about 7,500 clones, about 64% occurring once; the ten biggest clones make up 4% to 6%. CDR1 MDHEN and CDR2 SYDVKM come from the germline V gene. V lost 7 bases to trimming and J lost 4 bases, with 14 bases between them. This CDR3 contains 14 residues. This TCR came from a human donor with HPV-associated anogenital cancer. This material consisted of tumor tissue, taken from a patient who underwent chemoradiotherapy. The J gene is TRBJ2-4, the V gene TRBV28; D might be TRBD2 (5 bases). Here the CDR3 reads CASIDTGGKNIQYF. The DNA for the CDR3 is TGTGCCAGCATAGACACCGGAGGAAAAAACATTCAGTACTTC. Full variable domain (remainder filled in from reference TRBV28 and TRBJ2-4): DVKVTQSSRYLVKRTGEKVFLECVQDMDHENMFWYRQDPGLGLRLIYFSYDVKMKEKGDIPEGYSVSREKKERFSLILESASTNQTSMYLCASIDTGGKNIQYFGAGTRLSVL.